The clone carrying this T cell receptor (beta chain) was counted between two and nine times. Antigen unknown. The data were obtained in a study of long-term antiretroviral therapy in people with HIV. Whole-study findings and limits: Blood dating 2004 to 2017 may reflect older ART regimens.

CDR1 and CDR2 (germline): SGHTA, FQGNSA. The ends were cut back, 0 bases at V and 4 bases at J, with 13 bases in the middle. The length of the CDR3 is 16 residues. At survey level, the immunoSEQ assay was run in its v3.0 version. Sequencing was directed toward about 40,000-50,000 T-cell genomes in each sample. The data were produced by immunoSEQ multiplex PCR, yet TCRdb's version contains in-frame clones alone and is incomplete. The sample lists around 25,000 clones, about 83% occurring once. Each HIV participant was treated in the United States. This chain uses TRBV7-2 with TRBJ2-1; TRBD1 or TRBD2 may be the D gene (6 bases each). Sequencing used unsorted PBMCs, obtained 3 years after starting antiretroviral therapy. This sequence originates from a man between 18 and 29 years old with HIV. This CDR3 is CASSLASGAEYNEQFF. CDR3 bases: TGTGCCAGCAGCTTAGCTTCGGGGGCCGAGTACAATGAGCAGTTCTTC.